This TCR beta chain was identified during a study of chemoradiotherapy in HPV16-positive cancers (dated by TCRdb to between 2021 and 2024). Study-wide context: Candidate HPV-specific T-cell clones and common TCR motifs were defined by functional T-cell assays performed on cells from a couple of HPV16-positive patients. Whether T-cell immunity against the HPV oncoproteins E6 and E7 changes during chemoradiotherapy and whether survival is affected by this immunity were examined in the study. Next, the candidate HPV-specific TCRs and motifs were followed in TCR repertoires from around 90 patients with HPV-related cancers.

Comment on this clone: Its antigen target is currently unknown. Per-nucleotide qualities are absent, and no much larger clonotype sits a single base away.

Library method: the immunoSEQ multiplex PCR assay. Sourced from immuneACCESS, this table was stored by TCRdb with only in-frame sequences that have V and J called. A share of the clones is absent; for the studies checked, an unresolved V gene accounts for under half, and the remainder has no known explanation. Across this sample there are about 5,200 clones, with 70% to 75% seen only once. Of the sample, about 8.1% is held by the ten largest clones. Because repertoires were sampled repeatedly during chemoradiotherapy, clonal expansion in the tumor microenvironment could be followed. The investigation overall reported the following: Expansion of candidate HPV-specific clones and E7-related TCR motifs was observed in the tumor microenvironment during treatment, whereas no such expansion was observed for non-HPV-specific T cells. Among HPV16-positive patients, expansion of HPV-responsive T cells during chemoradiotherapy was associated with better recurrence-free survival. The survival association was reported for HPV16-positive patients, and the functional definition of HPV-specific T cells was derived from only two HPV16-positive patients.

This sequence originates from a human donor with HPV-associated anogenital cancer. The sample in question was tumor tissue, obtained from a patient who underwent chemoradiotherapy.

CDR3 region: CASSQGGTSGNHEQFF. The sequence in DNA is TGCGCCAGCAGCCAAGGAGGGACTAGCGGGAACCATGAGCAGTTCTTC. The chain was built from TRBV4-1 and TRBJ2-1, and 13 bases in between align with TRBD2. Trimmed from V: 1 base; trimmed from J: 8 bases; junction bases lacking a gene match: 5. The germline V gene sets CDR1 to MGHRA and CDR2 to YSYEKL. The CDR3 numbers 16 residues from cysteine through phenylalanine. The entry retains the CDR3 DNA only, 48 bases that are in frame from base 1.